This T cell receptor (beta chain) was sequenced for a study of blood T cell repertoires in COVID-19. Overall study context: The samples span acute and convalescent COVID-19 from the United States, Italy and Spain.

Germline V gene data show CDR1 as SGHAT and CDR2 as FQNNGV. The CDR3 runs 14 residues. V was cut by 2 bases and J by 8 bases, with 13 bases left in between. TCRdb's table, derived via immunoSEQ multiplex PCR, lists solely in-frame clones and lacks some. The sample shows 95,000 to 150,000 clones, roughly 75% of them seen only once. The TCR sequence derives from a man in his sixties with active or convalescent COVID-19. Sequencing input: peripheral blood. The chain uses TRBV11-2 and TRBJ2-1, with a weak D call TRBD2 (6 bases). This CDR3 reads CASSLSRRGDEQFF. As DNA, the CDR3 is TGTGCCAGCAGCTTAAGTCGGAGGGGCGATGAGCAGTTCTTC.